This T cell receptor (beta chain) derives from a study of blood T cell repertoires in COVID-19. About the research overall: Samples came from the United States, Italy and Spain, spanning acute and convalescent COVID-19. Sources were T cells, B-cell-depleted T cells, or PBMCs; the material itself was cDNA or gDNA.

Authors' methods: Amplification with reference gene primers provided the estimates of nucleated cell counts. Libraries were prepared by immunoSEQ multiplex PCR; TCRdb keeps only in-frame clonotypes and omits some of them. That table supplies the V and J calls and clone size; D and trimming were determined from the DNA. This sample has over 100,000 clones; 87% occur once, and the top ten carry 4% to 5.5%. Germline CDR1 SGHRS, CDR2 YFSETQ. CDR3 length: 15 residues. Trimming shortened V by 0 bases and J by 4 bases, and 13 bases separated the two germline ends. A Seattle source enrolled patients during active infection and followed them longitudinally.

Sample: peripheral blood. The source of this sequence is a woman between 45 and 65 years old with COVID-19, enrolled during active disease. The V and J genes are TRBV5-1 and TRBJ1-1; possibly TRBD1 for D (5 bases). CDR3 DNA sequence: TGCGCCAGCAGCTTGGCCTCCCAGGGAAGCACTGAAGCTTTCTTT. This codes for CASSLASQGSTEAFF. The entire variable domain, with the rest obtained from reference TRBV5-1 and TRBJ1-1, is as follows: KAGVTQTPRYLIKTRGQQVTLSCSPISGHRSVSWYQQTPGQGLQFLFEYFSETQRNKGNFPGRFSGRQFSNSRSEMNVSTLELGDSALYLCASSLASQGSTEAFFGQGTRLTVV.